This paragraph covers one TCR beta chain sequence. The sample holds a few counts of this clone. The antigen this receptor binds is unknown. No base quality values were provided; no much bigger clone lies one nucleotide off. To estimate absolute template abundance from read counts, synthetic TCR analog templates were spiked into each PCR. The immunoSEQ assay used bias-controlled V and J gene primers to amplify TCRbeta CDR3 regions from genomic DNA. Rearranged TCRbeta segments were sequenced at approximately 20X coverage. Turning to the authors' computational methods: Sequencing errors were corrected by clustering and CDR3s were annotated against IMGT to assign V, D and J genes. Downstream analyses used only productive TCRbeta rearrangements and left out out-of-frame or stop-codon sequences. Clonality was calculated as one minus the Shannon entropy normalized by the log of the number of unique productive sequences. Clones differing between time points or between blood and tumor were identified by Fisher's exact test with Benjamini-Hochberg correction at adjusted p below 0.01. TCRdb took over this immuneACCESS table, retaining in-frame rearrangements with V and J assigned. Such tables are incomplete; in checked studies, under half of the missing clones stem from an unresolved V gene, and the remainder is unexplained. V and J calls and clone size are as listed in that table; D and trimming were resolved from the DNA. Here the sample has around 56,000 clones; 85% to 90% occur a single time. The top ten clonotypes cover 2.5% to 3.5% of the sample.

CDR1 and CDR2 are drawn from the germline V gene: MDHEN, SYDVKM. The CDR3 holds 14 amino acids from the cysteine to the phenylalanine. Only the CDR3 DNA stays, 42 bases, in frame from base 1. A distance of 8 bases separates the germline ends of V and J, which lose 5 bases and 0 bases respectively. The cohort included under 35 patients with locally advanced or metastatic urothelial carcinoma who were treated at Memorial Sloan Kettering on a trial protocol. Peripheral blood mononuclear cells were collected pretreatment and during treatment, at between 1 and 8 total time points per patient. The Qiagen DNeasy Blood extraction kit was used to purify genomic DNA from total PBMCs and tumor samples. PBMCs were collected pretreatment and during treatment, and were isolated and stored as previously described. This specimen belongs to a study of PD-L1 blockade in urothelial cancer (dated by TCRdb to the late 2010s). Study-wide context: Every patient began therapy at some point between 2013 and 2015 and was given atezolizumab 1,200 mg intravenously every 3 weeks. About 90% of the 29 patients were males with bladder-origin urothelial cancer, and 18 of 29 reported a prior smoking history. Patients had an ECOG performance status of 0 or 1 and had received between 0 and 3 prior chemotherapy regimens. Blood samples were analyzed at two time points: 3 weeks after treatment start (second dose) and 6 weeks after treatment start. Blood samples gave a median of 141,255 T cells and some 83,000 unique TCRs, with a median clonality of approximately 0.08. Somatic, immune and clinical correlates of response to PD-L1 blockade with atezolizumab in urothelial cancer were the focus of an exploratory multi-omic analysis. Pretreatment tumor samples and matched peripheral blood, collected serially before and after atezolizumab treatment, underwent TCR sequencing. Durable clinical benefit was defined as a progression-free survival longer than 6 months, and TCR features were additionally tested against progression-free survival and overall survival. In the same patients who had TCR sequencing, pretreatment tumors also underwent whole exome sequencing and RNA sequencing. Nine patients reached durable clinical benefit, while some 19 patients did not. Pretreatment blood TCR-seq was available for 27 to 30 patients, at least one posttreatment blood collection was obtained for about 24 patients, and tumor TCR-seq was available for about 24 patients. Beyond this particular receptor, the publication reports: Because the sample size was small (n of about 29) and many exploratory analyses were performed, the results are intended to be hypothesis-generating. Improved progression-free and overall survival was found to be associated with pretreatment peripheral blood TCR clonality below the median. Patients with durable benefit showed greater expansion of tumor-associated TCR clones in peripheral blood 3 weeks after starting treatment (n ≈ 21, p = 0.022).

The clonotype originates from a man aged 45-65 years with urothelial cancer. The chain couples TRBV28 to TRBJ2-1; no D segment can be confidently identified. The starting material was PBMCs, obtained around atezolizumab (anti-PD-L1) treatment. The CDR3 here reads CASSPPSSYNEQFF. The DNA is as follows: TGTGCCAGCAGTCCCCCGAGCTCCTACAATGAGCAGTTCTTC.